This entry describes one T cell receptor (beta chain). Its antigen is undetermined. Profiling relied on immunoSEQ multiplex PCR, and the TCRdb table lists in-frame clones only, not all of them. The sample includes about 110,000 clones, around nine tenths of them seen just once. This sample stems from a study of T cell responses to AZD1222 COVID-19 vaccine. Study results and limitations: Only 5 or 6 AZD1222 recipients were seropositive at baseline. The peak T cell response came first, and repertoires were sampled only after it. Reports say nearly half of spike-specific TCRs go after unmutated variant regions.

The CDR3 totals 15 residues. Per germline, CDR1 LGHNA and CDR2 YNFKEQ. With V trimmed by 1 base and J by 4 bases, 6 bases remained unmatched. Second-dose timings of about 4 or about 12 weeks were pooled. The genes are TRBV4-2 and TRBJ1-2, with 7 bases identical to TRBD1. The source material was peripheral blood, sampled 28 days after the second AZD1222 dose. The receptor's source is an adult who received the AZD1222 COVID-19 vaccine. The CDR3 loop is CASSQGGQSFYGYTF. DNA of the CDR3: TGTGCCAGCAGCCAAGGGGGACAGTCCTTCTATGGCTACACCTTC.